This TCR beta chain originates from a study of blood T cell repertoires in COVID-19. In the study overall: Samples came from the United States, Italy and Spain, spanning acute and convalescent COVID-19.

Data came from immunoSEQ multiplex PCR; TCRdb stores just in-frame clones and leaves some out. Of a few hundred thousand clones listed, more than 70% are singletons. The CDR3 covers 15 residues. Germline V gene sequence: CDR1 KGHSH, CDR2 LQKENI. Trimming at V came to 3 bases and at J to 6 bases, leaving 6 bases not matched to a gene. Residents of about two dozen US areas, aged about 18 to 89 years, made up the participants. Sequenced sample: PBMCs or T cells enriched from blood (not recorded which). The TCR originated in a woman younger than 30 who had recovered from COVID-19. The chain has TRBV18 and TRBJ1-4; TRBD1 matches at 8 bases. The CDR3 DNA reads as TGTGCCAGCTCACCTCAGGGGGCGTGGGATGAAAAACTGTTTTTT. It yields the protein CASSPQGAWDEKLFF.